This T cell receptor beta chain was sequenced in a study of shared clonotypes between healthy human individuals. On the study more broadly: Donors were a couple of women and a few men aged 18 to 49. CD4 naive and memory got three plates each, CD8 naive two, CD8 memory one.

CDR1 SGDLS and CDR2 YYNGEE come from the germline V gene. The V end was cut by 3 bases, the J end by 0 bases, with 14 bases between. The CDR3 is 16 amino acids. Findings and limits, study-wide: Against clonotypes common to all four donors, non-shared ones had lower generation probabilities.

The protocol was immunoSEQ multiplex PCR, while the TCRdb copy is restricted to in-frame clones and leaves out a portion. Here the sample spans 980,000 or so clones, approximately 80% being singletons. Of note for this clone: Its specificity is unknown.

This TCR derives from a man between 18 and 29 years old in good health. Sequenced: memory CD4+ T cells sorted from blood. Documented subset: CD45RA-negative fraction. The V gene is TRBV9, the J gene TRBJ2-3; the D gene could be TRBD1 or TRBD2 (6 bases each). The CDR3 sequence is CASSGRRGVSTDTQYF. CDR3 coding DNA: TGTGCCAGCAGCGGGCGGAGGGGGGTAAGCACAGATACGCAGTATTTT.